This T cell receptor (beta chain) was recovered during a study of shared clonotypes between healthy human individuals (dated by TCRdb to about 2020). Looking at the study overall: The cohort comprised a couple of women and three men aged 18 to 49 years. To estimate repertoire size and how much clonotypes are shared between individuals, the study performed deep sequencing of blood TCR repertoires from roughly five healthy adults. Different laboratories and diverse techniques were used to prepare libraries and sequence TCR repertoires, to increase sequencing depth and limit assay-specific biases. For each donor, three plates each were used for CD4 naive and CD4 memory, two plates were used for CD8 naive, and one plate was used for CD8 memory. Each donor's leukapheresis produced roughly between roughly 0.85 and 10 billion PBMCs.

In the case of this clone: Its antigen is still unknown. Base qualities are not at hand, and no much larger clone is one base apart.

Using the deep immunoSEQ assay, TCR CDR3 regions were amplified from genomic DNA by multiplex PCR. Extracted genomic DNA from each cell subset was distributed evenly across all wells of several immunoSEQ 96-well plates, and each plate was treated as a replicate. For sorted subsets, 200 to 250 ng of genomic DNA, equivalent to tens of thousands of T cell genomes, went into each replicate PCR. The purified libraries were quantified using a Qubit 3.0 fluorometer, sized with a Bioanalyzer 2100, and then quantified again using the KAPA Library Quantification kit. Every immunoSEQ 96-well plate was sequenced on a dedicated single-read 150-cycle Illumina NextSeq 550 flow cell. On the authors' methods: Because the immunoSEQ output held only junctional sequences and lacked quality scores, the filtering could not match the filtering applied to full-length reads. Sequences were annotated with PyIR, a Python wrapper for IgBLAST v1.9, and V/J genes and CDR3 were assigned using IMGT germline references. Any read was removed if the V/J assignment was weak (E-value above 1e-6), the CDR3 was missing, or the read contained stop codons, out-of-frame junctions, or ambiguous translated residues. A V3J clonotype was defined by an identical inferred V gene, J gene, and CDR3 amino acid sequence. The percentage overlap between two repertoires was calculated by dividing the number of shared unique clonotypes by the size of the smaller repertoire. RTK rarefaction, the Chao1 estimator, and Recon v2.1 estimates of unobserved clonotypes were used to assess repertoire richness. Generation probabilities were computed with OLGA for all TCRbeta clonotypes obtained by the gDNA method from a handful of donors. What TCRdb holds here is the immuneACCESS table cut down to in-frame rearrangements. Part of the clones is not present; checked against another copy, under half of the missing clones reflect an unresolved V gene, and the others are unexplained. Clonal size and the V and J genes are those of that table, whereas D and trimming came from the DNA. Recorded for this sample are 1.6 million or so clones; 98% of them occurred a single time. The biggest ten clones account for about 0.34% of the sample.

Beyond this particular receptor, the publication reports: Higher generation probabilities were observed for clonotypes shared by all four sorted-subset donors than for non-shared clonotypes. Naive subsets generally had larger estimated clonotype richness than memory subsets did. Sharing across several donors was observed for about 4.8% of naive CD4, about 4% of naive CD8, 2% to 2.5% of memory CD4, and less than 0.45% of memory CD8 clonotypes. The small number of donors limited the genetic and exposure-history diversity represented. Sampling was limited to blood, and TCR repertoires in tissue likely differ from TCR repertoires in blood. Pairwise subsampling indicated that sequencing depth was expected to affect the degree of clonotype sharing among donors. Even with the large sequencing depth, rarefaction of the sorted-subset datasets indicated that sequencing was incomplete.

V is reduced by 6 bases and J by 1 base, leaving a spacing of 9 bases between them. The CDR3 runs 13 residues from the cysteine to the phenylalanine. Only the CDR3 DNA is retained, 39 bases long and in frame from the first base. CDR1 and CDR2 were assigned from the germline V gene as MNHEY and SVGAGI. The donors were healthy, HIV-negative adults with no recently reported acute infections or vaccinations. All donors were Caucasian adults living in Nashville, Tennessee, USA. CD4+ T cells were enriched by magnetic negative selection; naive cells were then positively selected on CD45RA, and the negative fraction formed the memory subset. After blood collection by leukapheresis, PBMCs were isolated using Ficoll-Histopaque density gradient centrifugation and then cryopreserved in the vapor phase of liquid nitrogen. Purity and quantity of every magnetically sorted T cell population were checked by analytical flow cytometry. From each sorted fraction, genomic DNA was isolated and quantified by UV absorbance on a Nanodrop 2000c.

Sequencing was carried out using naive CD4+ T cells sorted from blood. Per the publication, the cell subset or site label means: CD45RA+ positively selected. The sequence is built from TRBV6-5 and TRBJ1-1; confidence is insufficient to name the D gene. The sequence derives from a young man in good health. The DNA sequence is given as TGTGCCAGCAGCCTGATACCGAACACTGAAGCTTTCTTT. This codes for CASSLIPNTEAFF.